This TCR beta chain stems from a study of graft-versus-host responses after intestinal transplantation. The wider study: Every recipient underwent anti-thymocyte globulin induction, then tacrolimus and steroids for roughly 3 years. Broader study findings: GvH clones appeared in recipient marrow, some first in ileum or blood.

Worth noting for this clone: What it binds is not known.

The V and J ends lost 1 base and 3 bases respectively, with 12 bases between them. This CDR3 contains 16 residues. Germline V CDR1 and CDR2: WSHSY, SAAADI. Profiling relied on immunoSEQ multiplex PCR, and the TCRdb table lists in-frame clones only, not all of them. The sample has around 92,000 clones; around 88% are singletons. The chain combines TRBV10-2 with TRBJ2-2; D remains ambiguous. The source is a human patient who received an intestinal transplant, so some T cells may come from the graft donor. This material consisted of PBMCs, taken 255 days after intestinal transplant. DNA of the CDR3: TGCGCCAGCAGTGAGTGGGCAGGTCACCACACCGGGGAGCTGTTTTTT. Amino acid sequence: CASSEWAGHHTGELFF.